Following are 6 T cell receptor beta chains from one sample sequenced in a study of cytomegalovirus exposure and HLA in healthy donors. 60 Vbeta and 13 Jbeta primers were used in PCR. Repertoires were generated with immunoSEQ multiplex PCR, while TCRdb's copy carries only in-frame clones and drops some. The top ten hold about 1.7% of the sample, which has about 150,000 clones, 60% to 80% seen once. Sequenced: PBMCs. The receptors come from a woman in her thirties in good health and CMV-seronegative.

The chain couples TRBV5-1 to TRBJ2-1, with a tentative D call TRBD1 (5 bases). The germline V gene has CDR1 SGHRS and CDR2 YFSETQ. Trimming removed 0 bases at V and 7 bases at J, with 14 bases between. The CDR3 loop spans 15 amino acids. The CDR3 sequence: CASSLEGHQYNEQFF. The CDR3 DNA sequence: TGCGCCAGCAGCTTGGAGGGGCATCAGTATAATGAGCAGTTCTTC.

This clone was detected a few times. V is TRBV7-2 and J is TRBJ2-5; D perhaps matches TRBD1 (6 bases). This CDR3 has 14 amino acids. Deletions cut 8 bases from V and 2 bases from J, with 15 bases between. The V gene's germline CDR1 is SGHTA and CDR2 FQGNSA. The CDR3 bases are TGTGCCAGCGGGCCATCCAGGGGACAAGAGACCCAGTACTTC. Its protein is CASGPSRGQETQYF.

The genes are TRBV7-2 and TRBJ2-1; D call uncertain. V shed 4 bases and J shed 8 bases, with 6 bases lying between them. From germline, CDR1 is SGHTA and CDR2 FQGNSA. The CDR3 length is 11 residues. CDR3 sequence reads: CASSSRYEQFF. CDR3 in DNA: TGTGCCAGCAGCTCCCGGTATGAGCAGTTCTTC.

The V and J genes are TRBV7-9 and TRBJ1-6, with D maybe TRBD1 (5 bases). The V and J ends lost 5 bases and 10 bases respectively, with 18 bases between them. The CDR3 sequence is 15 residues long. Per the germline V gene, CDR1 is SEHNR and CDR2 is FQNEAQ (reference sequence). The CDR3: CASSPVGGVESPLHF. In DNA form, the CDR3 reads TGTGCCAGCAGCCCTGTCGGGGGGGTAGAGTCACCCCTCCACTTT.

This CDR3 is CASSKGGLALYEQYF. As DNA, the CDR3 is TGTGCCAGCAGCAAAGGGGGACTAGCCCTCTACGAGCAGTACTTC. The genes are TRBV21-1 and TRBJ2-7; no DNA check was done on the table's D call, TRBD2. TRBV21-1 is annotated as a pseudogene. The CDR3 is 15 amino acids.

The chain has TRBV11-2 and TRBJ2-2; the D gene is possibly TRBD2 (5 bases). Germline V gene data show CDR1 as SGHAT and CDR2 as FQNNGV. The CDR3 covers 15 residues. V was pared by 3 bases and J by 7 bases, with 15 bases between. DNA of the CDR3: TGTGCCAGCAGCTTGATTACGGGGTATGGCGGGGAGCTGTTTTTT. Encoded protein: CASSLITGYGGELFF.